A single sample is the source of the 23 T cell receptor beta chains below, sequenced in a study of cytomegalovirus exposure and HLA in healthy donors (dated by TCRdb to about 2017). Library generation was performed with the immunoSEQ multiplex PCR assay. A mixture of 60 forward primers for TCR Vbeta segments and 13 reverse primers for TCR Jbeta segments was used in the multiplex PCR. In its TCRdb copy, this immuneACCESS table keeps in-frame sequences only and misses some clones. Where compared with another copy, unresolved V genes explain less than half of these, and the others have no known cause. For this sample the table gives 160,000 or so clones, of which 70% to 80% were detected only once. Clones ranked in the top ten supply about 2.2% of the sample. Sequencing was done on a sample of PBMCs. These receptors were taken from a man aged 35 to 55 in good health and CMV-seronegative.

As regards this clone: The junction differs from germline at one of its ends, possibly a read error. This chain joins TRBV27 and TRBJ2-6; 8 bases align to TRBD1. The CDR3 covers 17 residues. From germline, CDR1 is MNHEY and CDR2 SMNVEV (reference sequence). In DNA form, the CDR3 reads TGTGCCAGCAGTTCCCTATTCCAGGGGGCTGGGGCCAACGGCCTGACTTTC. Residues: CASSSLFQGAGANGLTF.

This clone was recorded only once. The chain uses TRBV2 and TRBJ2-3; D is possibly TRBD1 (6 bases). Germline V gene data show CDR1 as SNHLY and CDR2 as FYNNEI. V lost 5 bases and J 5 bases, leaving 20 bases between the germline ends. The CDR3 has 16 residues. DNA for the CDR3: TGTGCCAGCAGTAGGACAGCCCAAACCGGCGGAGATACGCAGTATTTT. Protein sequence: CASSRTAQTGGDTQYF.

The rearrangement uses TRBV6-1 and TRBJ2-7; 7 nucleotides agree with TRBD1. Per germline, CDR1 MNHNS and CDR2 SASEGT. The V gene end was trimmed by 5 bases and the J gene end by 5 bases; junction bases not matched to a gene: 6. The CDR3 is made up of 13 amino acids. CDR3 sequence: CASSSRQGHEQYF. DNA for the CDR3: TGTGCCAGCAGTTCCAGACAGGGCCACGAGCAGTACTTC.

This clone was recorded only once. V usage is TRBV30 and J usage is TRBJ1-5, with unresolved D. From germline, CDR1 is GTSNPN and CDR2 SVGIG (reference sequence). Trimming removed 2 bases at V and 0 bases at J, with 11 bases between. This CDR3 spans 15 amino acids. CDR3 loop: CAWSFKHVSNQPQHF. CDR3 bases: TGTGCCTGGAGTTTTAAGCATGTTAGCAATCAGCCCCAGCATTTT.

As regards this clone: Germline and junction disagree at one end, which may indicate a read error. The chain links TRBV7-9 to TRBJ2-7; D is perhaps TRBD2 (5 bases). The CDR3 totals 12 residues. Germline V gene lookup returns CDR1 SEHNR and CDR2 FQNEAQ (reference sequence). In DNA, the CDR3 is TGTTCCAGCAGCTCCCGGGACTACGAGCAGTACTTC. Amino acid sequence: CSSSSRDYEQYF.

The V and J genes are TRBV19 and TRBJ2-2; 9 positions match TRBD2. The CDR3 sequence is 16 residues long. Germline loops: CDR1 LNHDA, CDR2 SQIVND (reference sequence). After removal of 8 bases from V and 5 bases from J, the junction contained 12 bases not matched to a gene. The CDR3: CASAAAGGRQTGELFF. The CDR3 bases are TGTGCCAGTGCAGCCGCGGGAGGGCGACAGACCGGGGAGCTGTTTTTT.

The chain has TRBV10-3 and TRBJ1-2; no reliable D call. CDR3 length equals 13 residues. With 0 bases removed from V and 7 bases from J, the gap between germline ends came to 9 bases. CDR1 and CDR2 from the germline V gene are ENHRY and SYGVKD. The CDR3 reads CAISESQARGYTF. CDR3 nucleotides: TGTGCCATCAGTGAGTCCCAGGCGCGTGGCTACACCTTC.

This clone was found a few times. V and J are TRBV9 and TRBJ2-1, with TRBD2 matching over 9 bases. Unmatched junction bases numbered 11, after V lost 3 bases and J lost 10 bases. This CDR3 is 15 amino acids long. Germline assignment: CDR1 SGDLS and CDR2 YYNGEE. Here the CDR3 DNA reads TGTGCCAGCAGCGGGCGCCCCGCGGGAGGGGGGGAGCAGTTCTTC. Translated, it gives CASSGRPAGGGEQFF.

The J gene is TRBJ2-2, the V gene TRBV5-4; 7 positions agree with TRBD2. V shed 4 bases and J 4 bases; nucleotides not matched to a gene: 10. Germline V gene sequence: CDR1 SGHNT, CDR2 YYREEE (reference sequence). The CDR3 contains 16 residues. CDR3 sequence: CASSRGGSGSTGELFF. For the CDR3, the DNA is TGTGCCAGCAGCCGGGGAGGGTCGGGAAGCACCGGGGAGCTGTTTTTT. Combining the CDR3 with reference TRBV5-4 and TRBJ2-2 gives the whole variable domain ETGVTQSPTHLIKTRGQQVTLRCSSQSGHNTVSWYQQALGQGPQFIFQYYREEENGRGNFPPRFSGLQFPNYSSELNVNALELDDSALYLCASSRGGSGSTGELFFGEGSRLTVL.

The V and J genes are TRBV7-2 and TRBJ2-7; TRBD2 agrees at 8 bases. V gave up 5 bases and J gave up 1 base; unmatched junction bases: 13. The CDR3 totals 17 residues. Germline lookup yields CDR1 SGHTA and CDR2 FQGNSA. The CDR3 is CASSRTRSGGQSYEQYF. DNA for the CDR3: TGTGCCAGCAGCCGTACCCGGAGCGGGGGCCAGTCCTACGAGCAGTACTTC.

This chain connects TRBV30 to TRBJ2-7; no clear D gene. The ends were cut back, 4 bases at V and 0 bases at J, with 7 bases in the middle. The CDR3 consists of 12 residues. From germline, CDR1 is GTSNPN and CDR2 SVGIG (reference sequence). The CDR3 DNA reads TGTGCCTGGAATTCACACTCCTACGAGCAGTACTTC. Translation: CAWNSHSYEQYF.

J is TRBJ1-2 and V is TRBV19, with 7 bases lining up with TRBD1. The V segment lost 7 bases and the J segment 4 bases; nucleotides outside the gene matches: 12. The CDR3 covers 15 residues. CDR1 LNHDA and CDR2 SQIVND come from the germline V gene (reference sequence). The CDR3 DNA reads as TGTGCCAGTACCCTAGGACAGGCCACCATCTATGGCTACACCTTC. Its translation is CASTLGQATIYGYTF. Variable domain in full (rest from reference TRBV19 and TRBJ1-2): DGGITQSPKYLFRKEGQNVTLSCEQNLNHDAMYWYRQDPGQGLRLIYYSQIVNDFQKGDIAEGYSVSREKKESFPLTVTSAQKNPTAFYLCASTLGQATIYGYTFGSGTRLTVV.

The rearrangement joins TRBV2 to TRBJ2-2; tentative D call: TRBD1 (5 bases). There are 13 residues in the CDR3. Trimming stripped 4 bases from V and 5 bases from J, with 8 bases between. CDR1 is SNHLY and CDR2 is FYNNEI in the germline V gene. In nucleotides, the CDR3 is TGTGCCAGCAGTGCCAGGGCGACCGGGGAGCTGTTTTTT. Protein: CASSARATGELFF.

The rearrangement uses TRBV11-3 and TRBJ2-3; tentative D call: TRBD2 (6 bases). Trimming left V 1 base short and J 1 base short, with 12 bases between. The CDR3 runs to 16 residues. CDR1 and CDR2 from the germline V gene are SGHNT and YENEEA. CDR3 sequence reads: CASSLVAGGGTDTQYF. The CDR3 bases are TGTGCCAGCAGCTTAGTGGCCGGGGGAGGCACAGATACGCAGTATTTT.

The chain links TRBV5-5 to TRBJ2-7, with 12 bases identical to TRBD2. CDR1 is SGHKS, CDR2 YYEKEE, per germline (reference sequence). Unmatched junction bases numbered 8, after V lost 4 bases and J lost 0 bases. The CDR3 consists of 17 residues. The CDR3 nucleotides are TGTGCCAGCAGCATCTTGACTAGCGGGAGCGGCTCCTACGAGCAGTACTTC. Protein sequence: CASSILTSGSGSYEQYF.

The chain's CDR3 is CASSPRSHDTQYF. The DNA of the CDR3 is TGTGCCAGCAGCCCCCGATCACATGATACGCAGTATTTT. The V and J genes are TRBV28 and TRBJ2-3; D ambiguous. Germline loops: CDR1 MDHEN, CDR2 SYDVKM. Trimming removed 6 bases at V and 6 bases at J, with 13 bases between. The CDR3 has 13 amino acids.

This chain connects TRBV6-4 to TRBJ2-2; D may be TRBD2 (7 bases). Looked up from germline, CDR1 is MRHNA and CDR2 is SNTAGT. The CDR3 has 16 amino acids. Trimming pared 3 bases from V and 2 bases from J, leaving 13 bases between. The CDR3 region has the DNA TGTGCCAGCAGTGAAGTGGGGGGGCCCAACACCGGGGAGCTGTTTTTT. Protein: CASSEVGGPNTGELFF.

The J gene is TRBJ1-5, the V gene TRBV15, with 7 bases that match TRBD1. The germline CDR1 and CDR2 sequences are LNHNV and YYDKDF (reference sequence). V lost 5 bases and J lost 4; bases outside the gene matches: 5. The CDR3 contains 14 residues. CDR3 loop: CATSLVQGNQPQHF. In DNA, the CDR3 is TGTGCCACCAGCCTTGTACAGGGGAATCAGCCCCAGCATTTT.

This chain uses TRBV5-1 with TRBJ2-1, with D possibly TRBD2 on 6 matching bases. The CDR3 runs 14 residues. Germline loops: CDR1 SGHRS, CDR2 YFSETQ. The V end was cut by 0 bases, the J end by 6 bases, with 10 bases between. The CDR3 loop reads CASSLGTTSNEQFF. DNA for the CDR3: TGCGCCAGCAGCTTGGGGACTACCAGCAATGAGCAGTTCTTC.

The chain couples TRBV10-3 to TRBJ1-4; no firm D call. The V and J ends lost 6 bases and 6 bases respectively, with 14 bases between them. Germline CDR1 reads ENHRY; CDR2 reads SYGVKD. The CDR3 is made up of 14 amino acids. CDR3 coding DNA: TGTGCCATCAGGTCGGGGTGGAGGGATGAAAAACTGTTTTTT. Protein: CAIRSGWRDEKLFF.

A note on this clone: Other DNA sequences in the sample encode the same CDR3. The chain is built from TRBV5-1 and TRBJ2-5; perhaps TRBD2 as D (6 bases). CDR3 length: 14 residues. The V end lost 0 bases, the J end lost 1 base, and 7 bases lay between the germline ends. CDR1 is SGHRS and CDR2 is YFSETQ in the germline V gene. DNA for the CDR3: TGCGCCAGCAGCTTGGCGGGAGCCCAAGAGACCCAGTACTTC. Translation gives CASSLAGAQETQYF. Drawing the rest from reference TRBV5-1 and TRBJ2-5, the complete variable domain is KAGVTQTPRYLIKTRGQQVTLSCSPISGHRSVSWYQQTPGQGLQFLFEYFSETQRNKGNFPGRFSGRQFSNSRSEMNVSTLELGDSALYLCASSLAGAQETQYFGPGTRLLVL.

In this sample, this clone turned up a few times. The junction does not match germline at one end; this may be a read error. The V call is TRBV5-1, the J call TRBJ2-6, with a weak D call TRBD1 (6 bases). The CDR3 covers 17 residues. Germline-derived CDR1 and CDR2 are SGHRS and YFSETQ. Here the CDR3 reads CASSLQGSLSGANGLTF. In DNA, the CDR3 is TGCGCCAGCAGCTTGCAGGGGTCCCTCTCTGGGGCCAACGGCCTGACTTTC.

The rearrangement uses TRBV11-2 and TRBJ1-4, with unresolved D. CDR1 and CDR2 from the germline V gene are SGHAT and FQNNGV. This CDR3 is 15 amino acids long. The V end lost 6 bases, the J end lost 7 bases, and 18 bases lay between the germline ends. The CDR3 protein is CASSIRGNLREKLFF. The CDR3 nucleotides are TGTGCCAGCAGTATTCGAGGGAATCTTCGTGAAAAACTGTTTTTT.